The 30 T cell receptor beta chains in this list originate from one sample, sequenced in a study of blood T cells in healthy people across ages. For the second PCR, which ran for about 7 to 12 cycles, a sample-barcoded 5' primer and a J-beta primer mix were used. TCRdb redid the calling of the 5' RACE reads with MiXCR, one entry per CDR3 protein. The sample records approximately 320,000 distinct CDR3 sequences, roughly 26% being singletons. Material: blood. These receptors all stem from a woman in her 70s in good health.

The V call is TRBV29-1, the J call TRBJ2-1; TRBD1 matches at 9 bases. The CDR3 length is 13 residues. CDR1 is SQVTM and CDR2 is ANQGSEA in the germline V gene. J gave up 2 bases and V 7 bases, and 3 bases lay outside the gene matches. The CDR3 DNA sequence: TGCAGCGCGGACAGGGGTCCCTACAATGAGCAGTTCTTC. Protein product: CSADRGPYNEQFF.

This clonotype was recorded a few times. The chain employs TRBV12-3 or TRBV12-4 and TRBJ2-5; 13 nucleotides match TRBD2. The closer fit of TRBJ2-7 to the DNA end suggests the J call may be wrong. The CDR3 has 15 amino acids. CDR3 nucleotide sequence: TGTGCCACCCGACTAGCGGGAGGTGGCTCCTACGAGCAGTACTTC. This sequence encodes CATRLAGGGSYEQYF.

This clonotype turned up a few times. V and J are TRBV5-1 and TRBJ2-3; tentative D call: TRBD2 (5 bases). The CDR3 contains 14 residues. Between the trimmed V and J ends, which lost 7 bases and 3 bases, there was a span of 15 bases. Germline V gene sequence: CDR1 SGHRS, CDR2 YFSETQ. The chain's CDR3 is CASAPGKPTDTQYF. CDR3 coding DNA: TGCGCCAGCGCCCCCGGGAAGCCTACAGATACGCAGTATTTT.

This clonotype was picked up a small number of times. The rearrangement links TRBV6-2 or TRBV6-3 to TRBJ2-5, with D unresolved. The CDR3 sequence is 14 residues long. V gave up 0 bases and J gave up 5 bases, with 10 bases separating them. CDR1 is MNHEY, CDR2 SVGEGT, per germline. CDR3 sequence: CASSYSRSLETQYF. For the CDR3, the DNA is TGTGCCAGCAGTTACTCGAGATCGTTGGAGACCCAGTACTTC.

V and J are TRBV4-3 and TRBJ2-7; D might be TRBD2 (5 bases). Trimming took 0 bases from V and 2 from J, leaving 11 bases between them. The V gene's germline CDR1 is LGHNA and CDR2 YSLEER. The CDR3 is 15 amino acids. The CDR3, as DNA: TGCGCCAGCAGCCAAGACGGGGTGGGAACCTACGAGCAGTACTTC. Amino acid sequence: CASSQDGVGTYEQYF.

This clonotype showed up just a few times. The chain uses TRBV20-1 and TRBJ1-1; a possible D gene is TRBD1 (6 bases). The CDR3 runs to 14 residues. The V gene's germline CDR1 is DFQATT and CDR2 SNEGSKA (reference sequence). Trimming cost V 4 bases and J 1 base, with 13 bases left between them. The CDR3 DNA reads TGCAGTGCTACCTACGGGACACAGAACACTGAAGCTTTCTTT. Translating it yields CSATYGTQNTEAFF.

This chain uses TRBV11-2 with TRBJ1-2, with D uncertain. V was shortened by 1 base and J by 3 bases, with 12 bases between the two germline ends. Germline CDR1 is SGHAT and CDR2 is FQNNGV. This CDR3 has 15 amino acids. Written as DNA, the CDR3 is TGTGCCAGCAGCTTAGGGGCGACGGACTACTATGGCTACACCTTC. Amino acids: CASSLGATDYYGYTF. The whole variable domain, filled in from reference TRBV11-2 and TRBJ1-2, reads EAGVAQSPRYKIIEKRQSVAFWCNPISGHATLYWYQQILGQGPKLLIQFQNNGVVDDSQLPKDRFSAERLKGVDSTLKIQPAKLEDSAVYLCASSLGATDYYGYTFGSGTRLTVV.

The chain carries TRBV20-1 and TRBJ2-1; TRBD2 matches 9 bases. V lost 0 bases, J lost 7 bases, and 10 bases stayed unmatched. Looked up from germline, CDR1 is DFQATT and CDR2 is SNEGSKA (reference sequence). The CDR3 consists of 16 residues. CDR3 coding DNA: TGCAGTGCTAGAGATCCCAATAGCGGGAGTCTAAATGAGCAGTTCTTC. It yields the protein CSARDPNSGSLNEQFF.

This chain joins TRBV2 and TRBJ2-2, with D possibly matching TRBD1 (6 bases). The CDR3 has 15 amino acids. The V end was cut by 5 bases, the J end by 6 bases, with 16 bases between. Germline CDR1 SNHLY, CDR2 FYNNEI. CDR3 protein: CASSLLLGGAGELFF. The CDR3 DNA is TGTGCCAGCAGTCTTCTCCTAGGGGGAGCCGGGGAGCTGTTTTTT.

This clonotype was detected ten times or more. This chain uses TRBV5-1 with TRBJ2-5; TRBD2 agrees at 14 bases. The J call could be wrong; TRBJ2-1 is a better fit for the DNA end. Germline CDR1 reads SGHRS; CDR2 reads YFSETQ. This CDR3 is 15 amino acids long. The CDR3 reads CASSPGTSGSGGQFF. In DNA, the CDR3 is TGCGCCAGCAGTCCCGGGACTAGCGGGAGTGGGGGGCAGTTCTTC.

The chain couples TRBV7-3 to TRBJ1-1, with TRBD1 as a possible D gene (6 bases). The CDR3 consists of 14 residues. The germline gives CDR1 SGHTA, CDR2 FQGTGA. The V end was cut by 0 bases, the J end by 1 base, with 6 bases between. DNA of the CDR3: TGTGCCAGCAGCTTAACGGGACAGAACACTGAAGCTTTCTTT. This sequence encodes CASSLTGQNTEAFF.

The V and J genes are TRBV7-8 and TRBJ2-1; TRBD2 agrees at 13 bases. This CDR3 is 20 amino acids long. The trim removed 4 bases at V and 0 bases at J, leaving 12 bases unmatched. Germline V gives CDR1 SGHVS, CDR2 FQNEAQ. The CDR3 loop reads CASSYRLAGGLLSSYNEQFF. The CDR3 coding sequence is TGTGCCAGCAGCTACCGACTAGCGGGAGGCCTCCTGAGCTCCTACAATGAGCAGTTCTTC.

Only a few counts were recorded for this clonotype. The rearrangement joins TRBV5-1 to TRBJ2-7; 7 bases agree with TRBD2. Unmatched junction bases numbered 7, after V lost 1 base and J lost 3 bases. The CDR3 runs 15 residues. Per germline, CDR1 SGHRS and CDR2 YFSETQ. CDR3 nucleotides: TGCGCCAGCAGCTTGACTCTAGCGGAGGACTACGAGCAGTACTTC. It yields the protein CASSLTLAEDYEQYF.

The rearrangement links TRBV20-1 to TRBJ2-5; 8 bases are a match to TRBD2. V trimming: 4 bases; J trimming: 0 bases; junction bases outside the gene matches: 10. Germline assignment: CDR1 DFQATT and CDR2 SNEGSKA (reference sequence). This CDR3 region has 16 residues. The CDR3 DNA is TGCAGTGCTACTAGCTCCGGGACTAGTTACCAAGAGACCCAGTACTTC. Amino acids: CSATSSGTSYQETQYF.

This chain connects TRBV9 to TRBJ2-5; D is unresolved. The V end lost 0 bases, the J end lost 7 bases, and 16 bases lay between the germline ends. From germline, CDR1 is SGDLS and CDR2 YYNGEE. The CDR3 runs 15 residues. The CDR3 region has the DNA TGTGCCAGCAGCGTAGGGACGGAACGTATAGGGACCCAGTACTTC. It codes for CASSVGTERIGTQYF.

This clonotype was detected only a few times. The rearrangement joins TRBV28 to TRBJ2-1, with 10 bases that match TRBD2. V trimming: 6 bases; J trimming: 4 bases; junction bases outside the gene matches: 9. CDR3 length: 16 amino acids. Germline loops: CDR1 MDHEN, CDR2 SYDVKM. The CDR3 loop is CASRGVQREGYNEQFF. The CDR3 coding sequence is TGTGCCAGCAGGGGAGTTCAGCGGGAGGGGTACAATGAGCAGTTCTTC.

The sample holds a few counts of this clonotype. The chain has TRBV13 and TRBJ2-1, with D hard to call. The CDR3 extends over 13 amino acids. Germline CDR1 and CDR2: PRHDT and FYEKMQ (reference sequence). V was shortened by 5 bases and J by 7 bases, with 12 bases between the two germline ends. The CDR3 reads CASSPGEINEQFF. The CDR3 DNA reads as TGTGCCAGCAGCCCTGGTGAGATAAATGAGCAGTTCTTC. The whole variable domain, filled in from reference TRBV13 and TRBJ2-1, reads AAGVIQSPRHLIKEKRETATLKCYPIPRHDTVYWYQQGPGQDPQFLISFYEKMQSDKGSIPDRFSAQQFSDYHSELNMSSLELGDSALYFCASSPGEINEQFFGPGTRLTVL.

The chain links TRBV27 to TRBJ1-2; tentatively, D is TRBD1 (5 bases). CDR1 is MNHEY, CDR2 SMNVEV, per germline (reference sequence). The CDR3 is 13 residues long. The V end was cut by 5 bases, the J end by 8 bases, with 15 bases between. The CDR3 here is CASSAGGVWGYTF. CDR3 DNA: TGTGCCAGCAGTGCGGGGGGGGTGTGGGGCTACACCTTC.

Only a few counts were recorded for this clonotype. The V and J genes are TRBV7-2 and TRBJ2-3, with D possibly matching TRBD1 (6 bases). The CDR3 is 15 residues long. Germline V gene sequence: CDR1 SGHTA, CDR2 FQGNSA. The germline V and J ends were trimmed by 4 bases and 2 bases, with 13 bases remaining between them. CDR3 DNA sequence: TGTGCCAGCAGCTCCAAGACAGGATTCACAGATACGCAGTATTTT. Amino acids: CASSSKTGFTDTQYF.

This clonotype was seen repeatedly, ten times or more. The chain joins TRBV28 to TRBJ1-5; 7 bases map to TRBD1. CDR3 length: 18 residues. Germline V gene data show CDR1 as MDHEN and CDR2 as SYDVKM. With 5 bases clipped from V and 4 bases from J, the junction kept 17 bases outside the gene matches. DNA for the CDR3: TGTGCCAGCAGTATAAGGGGAAGGGGGCCAGCCTTTAATCAGCCCCAGCATTTT. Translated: CASSIRGRGPAFNQPQHF.

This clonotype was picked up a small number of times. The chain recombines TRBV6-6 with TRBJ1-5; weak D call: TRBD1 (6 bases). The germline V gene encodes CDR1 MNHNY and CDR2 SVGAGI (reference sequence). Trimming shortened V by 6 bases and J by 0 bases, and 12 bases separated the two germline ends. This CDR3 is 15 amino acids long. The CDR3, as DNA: TGTGCCAGCAGAGGGGGAGAATATAGCAATCAGCCCCAGCATTTT. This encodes CASRGGEYSNQPQHF.

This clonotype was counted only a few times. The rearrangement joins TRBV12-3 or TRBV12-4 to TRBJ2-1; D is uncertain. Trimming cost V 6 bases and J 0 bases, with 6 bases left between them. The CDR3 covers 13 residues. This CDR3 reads CASRESSYNEQFF. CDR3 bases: TGTGCCAGCAGGGAGAGCTCCTACAATGAGCAGTTCTTC.

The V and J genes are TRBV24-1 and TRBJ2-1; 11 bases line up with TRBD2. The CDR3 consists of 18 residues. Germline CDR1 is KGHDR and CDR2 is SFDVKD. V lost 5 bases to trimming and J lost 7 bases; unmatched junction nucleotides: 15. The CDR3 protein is CATSAISRGLAGRNEQFF. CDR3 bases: TGTGCCACCAGTGCTATTAGCCGTGGACTAGCGGGTAGAAATGAGCAGTTCTTC.

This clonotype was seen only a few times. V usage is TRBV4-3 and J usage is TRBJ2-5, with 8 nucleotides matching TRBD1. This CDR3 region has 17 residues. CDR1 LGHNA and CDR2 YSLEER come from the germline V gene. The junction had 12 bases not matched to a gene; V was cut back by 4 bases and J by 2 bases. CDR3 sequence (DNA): TGCGCCAGCAGCCGAAACCCCCAGGGGGCGGCTCAAGAGACCCAGTACTTC. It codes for CASSRNPQGAAQETQYF.

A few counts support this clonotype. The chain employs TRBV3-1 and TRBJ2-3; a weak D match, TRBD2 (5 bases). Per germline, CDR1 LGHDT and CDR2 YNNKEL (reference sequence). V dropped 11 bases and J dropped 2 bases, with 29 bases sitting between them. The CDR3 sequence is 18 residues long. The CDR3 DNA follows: TGTGCCGGCCTGGCCCCAGCGGTTGATCGGGGAAACACAGATACGCAGTATTTT. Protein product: CAGLAPAVDRGNTDTQYF.

CDR3 sequence: CASSQEGGRSVGYTF. CDR3 nucleotides: TGCGCCAGCAGCCAAGAAGGGGGACGAAGCGTCGGCTACACCTTC. This chain connects TRBV4-3 to TRBJ1-2; a weak D match, TRBD1 (6 bases). The CDR3 runs 15 residues. Trimming removed 0 bases from V and 8 bases from J, with 16 bases in between. Germline CDR1 reads LGHNA; CDR2 reads YSLEER.

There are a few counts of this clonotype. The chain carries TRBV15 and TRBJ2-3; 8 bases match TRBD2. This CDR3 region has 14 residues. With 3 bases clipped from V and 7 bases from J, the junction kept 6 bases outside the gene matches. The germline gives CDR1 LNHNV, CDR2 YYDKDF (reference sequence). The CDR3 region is CATSSSGIKHTQYF. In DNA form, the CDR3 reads TGTGCCACCAGCAGTAGCGGGATCAAACATACGCAGTATTTT.

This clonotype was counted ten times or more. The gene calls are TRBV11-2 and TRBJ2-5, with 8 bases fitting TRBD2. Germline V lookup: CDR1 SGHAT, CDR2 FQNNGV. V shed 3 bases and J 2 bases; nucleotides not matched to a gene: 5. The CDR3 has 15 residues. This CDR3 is CASSFYGGGQETQYF. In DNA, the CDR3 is TGTGCCAGCAGCTTCTACGGGGGGGGGCAAGAGACCCAGTACTTC.

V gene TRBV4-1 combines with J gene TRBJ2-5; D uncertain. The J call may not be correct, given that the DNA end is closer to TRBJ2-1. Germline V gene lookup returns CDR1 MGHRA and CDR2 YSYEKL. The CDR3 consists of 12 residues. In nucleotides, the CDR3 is TGCGCCAGCAGCCAAGGAGCTGGCGAGCAGTTCTTC. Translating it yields CASSQGAGEQFF.

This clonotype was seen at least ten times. The CDR3 region is CASRPAGGGQETQYF. Here the CDR3 DNA reads TGTGCCAGCAGACCCGCGGGAGGTGGTCAAGAGACCCAGTACTTC. J is TRBJ2-5 and V is TRBV28, with 8 bases identical to TRBD2. CDR3 length equals 15 residues. Germline V gene data show CDR1 as MDHEN and CDR2 as SYDVKM. With V trimmed by 6 bases and J by 2 bases, 8 bases remained unmatched.